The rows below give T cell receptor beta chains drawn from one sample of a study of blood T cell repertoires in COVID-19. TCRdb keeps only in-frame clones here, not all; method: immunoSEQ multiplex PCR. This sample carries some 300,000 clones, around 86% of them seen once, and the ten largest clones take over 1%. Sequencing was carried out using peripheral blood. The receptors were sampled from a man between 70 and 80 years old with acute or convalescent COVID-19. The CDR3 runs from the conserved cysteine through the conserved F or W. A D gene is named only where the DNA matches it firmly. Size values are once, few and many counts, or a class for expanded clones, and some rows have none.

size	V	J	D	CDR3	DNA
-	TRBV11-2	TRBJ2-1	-	CASSLIYEQFF	TGTGCCAGCAGCTTAATCTATGAGCAGTTCTTC
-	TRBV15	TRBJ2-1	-	CATSRVIRSNEQFF	TGTGCCACCAGCAGAGTGATCCGGAGCAATGAGCAGTTCTTC
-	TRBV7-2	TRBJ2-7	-	CASSLRNSPYEQYF	TGTGCCAGCAGCTTAAGGAACAGCCCCTACGAGCAGTACTTC
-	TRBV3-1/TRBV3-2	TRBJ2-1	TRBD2	CASSQDRLGTSGRLINEQFF	TGTGCCAGCAGCCAAGATCGATTGGGGACTAGCGGGCGTCTGATCAATGAGCAGTTCTTC
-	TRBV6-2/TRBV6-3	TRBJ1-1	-	CASSYMPRGPKAEAFF	TGTGCCAGCAGTTACATGCCCAGGGGACCGAAGGCTGAAGCTTTCTTT
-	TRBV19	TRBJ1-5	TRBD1	CATFSGTGVAQPQHF	TGTGCCACCTTTTCCGGGACAGGGGTTGCTCAGCCCCAGCATTTT
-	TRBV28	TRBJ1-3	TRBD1	CASSSLTGVGNF	TGTGCCAGCAGTTCGTTAACAGGGGTGGGGAATTTT
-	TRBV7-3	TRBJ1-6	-	CASSLDGRGSPLHF	TGTGCCAGCAGCTTGGACGGACGGGGTTCACCCCTCCACTTT
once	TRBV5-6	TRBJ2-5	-	CASSSLGRETQYF	TGTGCCAGCAGCTCCTTGGGGCGTGAGACCCAGTACTTC
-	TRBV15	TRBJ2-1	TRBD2	CATSGTSGILGGYNEQFF	TGTGCCACCTCCGGGACTAGCGGGATCTTAGGCGGTTACAATGAGCAGTTCTTC
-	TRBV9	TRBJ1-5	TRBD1	CASSAETGFNQPQHF	TGTGCCAGCAGCGCAGAGACAGGGTTCAATCAGCCCCAGCATTTT
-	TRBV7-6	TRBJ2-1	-	CASSFAIADNEQFF	TGTGCCAGCAGCTTTGCCATAGCGGACAATGAGCAGTTCTTC
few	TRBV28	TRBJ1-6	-	CASSFREGVSYNSPLHF	TGTGCCAGCAGTTTCAGGGAGGGGGTCTCCTATAATTCACCCCTCCACTTT
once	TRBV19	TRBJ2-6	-	CASSLYWGFSGANVLTF	TGTGCCAGTAGCCTTTACTGGGGCTTCTCTGGGGCCAACGTCCTGACTTTC
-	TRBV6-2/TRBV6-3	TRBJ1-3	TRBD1	CASSYSTVLRDRGNNTIYF	TGTGCCAGCAGTTACTCGACCGTTCTCCGGGACAGGGGAAACAACACCATATATTTT
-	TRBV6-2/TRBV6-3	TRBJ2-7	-	CASSWVRGGGFYEQYF	TGTGCCAGCAGTTGGGTACGCGGTGGGGGCTTCTACGAGCAGTACTTC
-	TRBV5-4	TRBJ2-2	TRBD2	CASSLRLAERGELFF	TGTGCCAGCAGCTTAAGACTAGCGGAGCGCGGGGAGCTGTTTTTT
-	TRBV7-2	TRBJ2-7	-	CASSYPLSLEQYF	TGTGCCAGCAGCTACCCACTATCTCTCGAGCAGTACTTC
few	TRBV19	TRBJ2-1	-	CASSIIPGNEQFF	TGTGCCAGTAGTATTATTCCAGGCAATGAGCAGTTCTTC
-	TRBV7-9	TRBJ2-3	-	CASSTQGADTQYF	TGTGCCAGCAGCACGCAGGGCGCAGATACGCAGTATTTT
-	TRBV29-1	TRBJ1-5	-	CSVVSGNGNQPQHF	TGCAGCGTTGTCTCGGGGAATGGCAATCAGCCCCAGCATTTT
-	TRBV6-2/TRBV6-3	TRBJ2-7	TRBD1	CASSWTGGGEQYF	TGTGCCAGCAGCTGGACAGGGGGCGGCGAGCAGTACTTC
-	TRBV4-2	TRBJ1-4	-	CASSQDWPNEKLFF	TGTGCCAGCAGCCAAGATTGGCCTAATGAAAAACTGTTTTTT
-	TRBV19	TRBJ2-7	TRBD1	CASSTTGGPDLLF	TGTGCCAGTAGTACGACAGGGGGCCCCGACCTTCTCTTC
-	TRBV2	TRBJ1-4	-	CASSELLGAKLFF	TGTGCCAGCAGTGAACTCCTGGGGGCAAAACTGTTTTTT
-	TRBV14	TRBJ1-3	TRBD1	CASSQARGPGNTIYF	TGTGCCAGCAGCCAAGCGAGGGGGCCTGGAAACACCATATATTTT
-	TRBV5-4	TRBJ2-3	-	CASSPGLTGSRLYF	TGTGCCAGCAGCCCGGGCCTGACAGGATCCCGCTTATATTTT
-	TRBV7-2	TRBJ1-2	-	CASSPDGNYGYTF	TGTGCCAGCAGCCCCGACGGGAACTATGGCTACACCTTC
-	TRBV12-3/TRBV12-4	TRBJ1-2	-	CASRADSAYGYTF	TGTGCCAGCAGGGCGGACAGCGCTTATGGCTACACCTTC
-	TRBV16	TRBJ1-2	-	CASSQGHTSSGYTF	TGTGCCAGCAGCCAAGGACACACGTCATCAGGCTACACCTTC
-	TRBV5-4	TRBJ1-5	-	CASSLILGLKGSQPQHF	TGTGCCAGCAGCTTGATTTTGGGACTCAAAGGGAGTCAGCCCCAGCATTTT
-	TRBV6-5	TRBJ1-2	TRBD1	CASSPTGGAEYGYTF	TGTGCCAGCAGTCCGACAGGGGGCGCTGAATATGGCTACACCTTC
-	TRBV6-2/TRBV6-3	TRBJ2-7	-	CASSYQGTYEQYF	TGTGCCAGCAGTTACCAGGGTACCTACGAGCAGTACTTC
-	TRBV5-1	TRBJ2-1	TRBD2	CASSSGGAGGQFF	TGCGCCAGCAGCTCGGGGGGGGCTGGAGGGCAGTTCTTC
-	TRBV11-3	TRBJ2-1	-	CASSLNGGNEQFF	TGTGCCAGCAGCTTAAACGGGGGCAATGAGCAGTTCTTC
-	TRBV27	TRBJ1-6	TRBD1	CASSVRTGIRNSPLHF	TGTGCCAGCAGTGTAAGGACAGGGATCCGGAATTCACCCCTCCACTTT
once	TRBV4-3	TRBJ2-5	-	CASSHRHQQETQYF	TGCGCCAGCAGCCATCGACACCAACAAGAGACCCAGTACTTC
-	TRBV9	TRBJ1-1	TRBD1	CASSAHRGRLGNTEAFF	TGTGCCAGCAGCGCCCACAGGGGGCGGTTGGGGAACACTGAAGCTTTCTTT
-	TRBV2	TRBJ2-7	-	CASTGYEQYF	TGTGCCAGCACCGGCTACGAGCAGTACTTC
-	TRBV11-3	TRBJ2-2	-	CASSPPSGELFF	TGTGCCAGCAGCCCCCCTTCCGGGGAGCTGTTTTTT
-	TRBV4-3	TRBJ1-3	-	CASSQDASQGSGNTIYF	TGCGCCAGCAGCCAAGATGCTTCCCAGGGCTCTGGAAACACCATATATTTT
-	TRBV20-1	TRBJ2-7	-	CSARDLGGTNF	TGCAGTGCTAGAGATTTGGGAGGCACGAACTTC
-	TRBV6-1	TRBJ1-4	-	CASSELGGTVSNEKLFF	TGTGCCAGCAGTGAATTGGGGGGGACGGTTTCTAATGAAAAACTGTTTTTT
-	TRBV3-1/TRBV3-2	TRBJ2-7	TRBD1	CASSPRPLTGAHSYEQYF	TGTGCCAGCAGCCCCAGACCCTTGACAGGGGCCCACTCCTACGAGCAGTACTTC
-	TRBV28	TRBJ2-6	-	CASTALGSGANVLTF	TGTGCCAGCACCGCCCTAGGCTCTGGGGCCAACGTCCTGACTTTC
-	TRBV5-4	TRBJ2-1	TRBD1	CASSLAGGQGAGNEQFF	TGTGCCAGCAGCTTGGCTGGGGGACAGGGGGCCGGCAATGAGCAGTTCTTC
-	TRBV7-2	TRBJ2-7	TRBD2	CASIMSGASREQYF	TGTGCCAGCATAATGAGCGGGGCCTCGAGGGAGCAGTACTTC
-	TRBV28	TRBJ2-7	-	CASSLRVYEQYF	TGTGCCAGCAGTTTGCGGGTGTACGAGCAGTACTTC
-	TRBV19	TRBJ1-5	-	CASSIRGGQPQHF	TGTGCCAGTAGTATAAGGGGTGGTCAGCCCCAGCATTTT
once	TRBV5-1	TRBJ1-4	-	CASSQSPAGTNEKLFF	TGCGCCAGCAGCCAATCACCGGCAGGAACTAATGAAAAACTGTTTTTT
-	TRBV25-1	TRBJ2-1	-	CASIGNTPYNEQFF	TGTGCCAGCATCGGGAACACCCCCTACAATGAGCAGTTCTTC
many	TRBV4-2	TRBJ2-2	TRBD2	CASSQVWLAGDYTGELFF	TGTGCCAGCAGCCAAGTCTGGCTAGCGGGGGATTACACCGGGGAGCTGTTTTTT
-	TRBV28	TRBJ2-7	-	CASAKGGSTLSYEQYF	TGTGCCAGCGCCAAGGGGGGGTCGACACTTTCCTACGAGCAGTACTTC
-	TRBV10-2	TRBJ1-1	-	CASSGLGRGTEAFF	TGCGCCAGCAGTGGACTAGGAAGGGGCACTGAAGCTTTCTTT
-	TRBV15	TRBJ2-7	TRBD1	CATSRGSPGQSEQYF	TGTGCCACCAGCAGGGGTTCTCCGGGACAGTCCGAGCAGTACTTC